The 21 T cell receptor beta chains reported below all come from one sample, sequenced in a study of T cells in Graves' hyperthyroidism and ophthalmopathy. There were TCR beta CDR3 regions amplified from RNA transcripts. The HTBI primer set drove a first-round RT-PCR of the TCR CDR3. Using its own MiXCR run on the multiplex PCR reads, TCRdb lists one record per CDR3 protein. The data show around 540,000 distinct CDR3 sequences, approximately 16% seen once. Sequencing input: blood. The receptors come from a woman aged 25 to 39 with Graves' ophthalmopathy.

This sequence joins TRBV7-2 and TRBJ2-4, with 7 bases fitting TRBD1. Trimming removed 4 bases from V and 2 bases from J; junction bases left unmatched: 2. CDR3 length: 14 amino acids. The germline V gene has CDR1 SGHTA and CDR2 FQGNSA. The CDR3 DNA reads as TGTGCCAGCAGCTCGACAGGGTCCAAAAACATTCAGTACTTC. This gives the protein CASSSTGSKNIQYF.

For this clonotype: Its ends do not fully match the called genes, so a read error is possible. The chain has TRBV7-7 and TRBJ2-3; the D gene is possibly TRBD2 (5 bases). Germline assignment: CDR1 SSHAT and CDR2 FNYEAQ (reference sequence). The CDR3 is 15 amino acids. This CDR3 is CASSLSPGGADTQYF. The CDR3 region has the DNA TGTGCTAGCAGCTTAAGTCCTGGAGGTGCAGATACGCAGTATTTT.

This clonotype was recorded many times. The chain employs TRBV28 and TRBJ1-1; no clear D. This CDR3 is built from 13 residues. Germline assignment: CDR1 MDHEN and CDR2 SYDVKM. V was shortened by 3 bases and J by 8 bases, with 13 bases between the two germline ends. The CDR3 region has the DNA TGTGCCAGCAGTTTTCATCACAGCCCGGAAGCTTTCTTT. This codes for CASSFHHSPEAFF.

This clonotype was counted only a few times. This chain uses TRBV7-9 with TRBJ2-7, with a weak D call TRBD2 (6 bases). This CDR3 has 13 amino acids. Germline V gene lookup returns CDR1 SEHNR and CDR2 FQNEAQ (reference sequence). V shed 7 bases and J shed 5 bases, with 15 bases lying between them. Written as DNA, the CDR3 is TGTGCCAGCACCCTGGAGGGAGCCGACGAGCAGTACTTC. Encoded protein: CASTLEGADEQYF.

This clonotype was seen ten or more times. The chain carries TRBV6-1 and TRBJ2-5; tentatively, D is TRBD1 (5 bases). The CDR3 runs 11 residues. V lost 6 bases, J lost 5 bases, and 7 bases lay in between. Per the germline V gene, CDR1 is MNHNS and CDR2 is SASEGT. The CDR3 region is CASSRAETQYF. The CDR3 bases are TGTGCCAGCAGCAGGGCTGAGACCCAGTACTTC.

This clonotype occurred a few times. CDR3 sequence reads: CASSYPSRGLRPQHF. The CDR3 region has the DNA TGTGCCAGCAGTTATCCTTCCAGGGGTTTAAGACCCCAGCATTTT. The genes are TRBV6-2 or TRBV6-3 and TRBJ1-5; D possibly corresponds to TRBD1 (6 bases). This CDR3 comprises 15 residues. V shed 3 bases and J shed 10 bases, with 19 bases lying between them. Per germline, CDR1 MNHEY and CDR2 SVGEGT.

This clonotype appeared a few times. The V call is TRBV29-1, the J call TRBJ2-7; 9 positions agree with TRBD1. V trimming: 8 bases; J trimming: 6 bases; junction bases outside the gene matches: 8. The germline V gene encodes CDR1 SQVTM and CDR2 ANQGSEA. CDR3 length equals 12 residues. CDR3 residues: CSSGTGRGEQYF. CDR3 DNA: TGCAGCTCTGGGACAGGGAGGGGCGAGCAGTACTTC.

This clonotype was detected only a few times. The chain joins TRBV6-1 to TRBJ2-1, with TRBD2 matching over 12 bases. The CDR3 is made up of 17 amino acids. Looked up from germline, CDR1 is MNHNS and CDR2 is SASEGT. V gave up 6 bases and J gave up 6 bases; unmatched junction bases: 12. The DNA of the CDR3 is TGTGCCAGCAGCCCGGGACTAGCGGGCGGACAGCTCAATGAGCAGTTCTTC. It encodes CASSPGLAGGQLNEQFF.

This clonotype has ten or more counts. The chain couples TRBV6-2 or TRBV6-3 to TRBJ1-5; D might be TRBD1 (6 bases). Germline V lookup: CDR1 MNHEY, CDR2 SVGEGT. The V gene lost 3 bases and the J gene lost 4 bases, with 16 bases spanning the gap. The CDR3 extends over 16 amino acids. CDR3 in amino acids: CASSYSGARGNQPQHF. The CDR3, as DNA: TGTGCCAGCAGTTATTCGGGGGCAAGAGGGAATCAGCCCCAGCATTTT.

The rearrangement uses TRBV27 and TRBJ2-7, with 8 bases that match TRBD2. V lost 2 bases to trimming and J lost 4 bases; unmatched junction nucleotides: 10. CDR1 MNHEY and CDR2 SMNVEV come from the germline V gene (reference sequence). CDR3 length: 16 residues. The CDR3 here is CASSLIPEREIYEQYF. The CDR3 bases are TGTGCCAGCAGTTTAATCCCTGAGCGGGAGATATACGAGCAGTACTTC.

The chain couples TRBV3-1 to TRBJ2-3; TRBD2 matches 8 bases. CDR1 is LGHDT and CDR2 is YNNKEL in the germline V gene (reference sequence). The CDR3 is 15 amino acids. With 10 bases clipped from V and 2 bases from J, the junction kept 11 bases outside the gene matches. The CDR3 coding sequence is TGTGCCACCTCAACTAGCGGCTACTACACAGATACGCAGTATTTT. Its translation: CATSTSGYYTDTQYF.

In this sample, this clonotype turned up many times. CDR3 loop: CASSPRSSYEQYF. The CDR3 coding sequence is TGTGCCAGCAGCCCTAGAAGCTCCTACGAGCAGTACTTC. The chain has TRBV5-5 and TRBJ2-7; D is unresolved. The germline CDR1 and CDR2 sequences are SGHKS and YYEKEE (reference sequence). The length of the CDR3 is 13 residues. The V end was cut by 4 bases, the J end by 0 bases, with 8 bases between.

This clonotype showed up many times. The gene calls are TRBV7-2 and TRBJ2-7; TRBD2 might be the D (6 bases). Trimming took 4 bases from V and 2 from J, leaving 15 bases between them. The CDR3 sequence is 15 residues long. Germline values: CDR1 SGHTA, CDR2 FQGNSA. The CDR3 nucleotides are TGTGCCAGCAGCTCCGGCCGGGGGAGAACCTACGAGCAGTACTTC. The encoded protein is CASSSGRGRTYEQYF.

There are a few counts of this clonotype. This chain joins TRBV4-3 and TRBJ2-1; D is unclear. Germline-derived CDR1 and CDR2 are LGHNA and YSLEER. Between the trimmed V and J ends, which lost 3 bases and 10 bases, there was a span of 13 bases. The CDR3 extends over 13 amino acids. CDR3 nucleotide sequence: TGCGCCAGCAGCCACGCCCAGCTTGGCGAGCAGTTCTTC. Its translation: CASSHAQLGEQFF.

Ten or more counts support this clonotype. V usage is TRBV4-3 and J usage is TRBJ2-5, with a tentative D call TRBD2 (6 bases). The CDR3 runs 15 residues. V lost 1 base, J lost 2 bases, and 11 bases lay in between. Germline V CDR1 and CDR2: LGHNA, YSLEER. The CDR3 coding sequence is TGCGCCAGCAGCCAAGGACTAGGCGGACAAGAGACCCAGTACTTC. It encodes CASSQGLGGQETQYF.

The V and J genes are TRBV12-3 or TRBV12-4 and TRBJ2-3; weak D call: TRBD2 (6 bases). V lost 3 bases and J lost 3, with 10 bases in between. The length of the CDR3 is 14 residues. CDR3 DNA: TGTGCCAGCAGTTTCTACGGGGGAACAGATACGCAGTATTTT. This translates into CASSFYGGTDTQYF.

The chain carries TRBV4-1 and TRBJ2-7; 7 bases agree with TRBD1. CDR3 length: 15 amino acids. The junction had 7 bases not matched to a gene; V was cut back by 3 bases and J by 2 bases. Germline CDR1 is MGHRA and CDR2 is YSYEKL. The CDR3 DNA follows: TGCGCCAGCAGCCAGGAACCGACAGGGACCTACGAGCAGTACTTC. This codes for CASSQEPTGTYEQYF.

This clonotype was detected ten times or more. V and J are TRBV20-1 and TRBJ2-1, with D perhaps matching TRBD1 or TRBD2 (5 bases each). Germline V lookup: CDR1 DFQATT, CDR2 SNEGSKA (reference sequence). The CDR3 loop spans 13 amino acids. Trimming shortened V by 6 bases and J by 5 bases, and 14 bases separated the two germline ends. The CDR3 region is CSAWDARDNEQFF. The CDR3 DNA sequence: TGCAGTGCCTGGGACGCCCGTGACAATGAGCAGTTCTTC.

The CDR3 DNA is TGCAGTGCTAGAGATAGTGGTAGCCGAAGACACACCGGGGAGCTGTTTTTT. It codes for CSARDSGSRRHTGELFF. The chain recombines TRBV20-1 with TRBJ2-2; D gene unclear. Germline V gives CDR1 DFQATT, CDR2 SNEGSKA (reference sequence). This CDR3 contains 17 residues. V was cut by 0 bases and J by 3 bases, with 17 bases left in between.

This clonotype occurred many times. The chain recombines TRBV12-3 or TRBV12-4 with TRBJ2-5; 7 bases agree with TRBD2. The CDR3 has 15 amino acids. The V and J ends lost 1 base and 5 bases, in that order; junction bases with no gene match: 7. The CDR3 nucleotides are TGTGCCAGCAGTTTAGGCTCCGGGCGGGAGGAGACCCAGTACTTC. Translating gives CASSLGSGREETQYF.

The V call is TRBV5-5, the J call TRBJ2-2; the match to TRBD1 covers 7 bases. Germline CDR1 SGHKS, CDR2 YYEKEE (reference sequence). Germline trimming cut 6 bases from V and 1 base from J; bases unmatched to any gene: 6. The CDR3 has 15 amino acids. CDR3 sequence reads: CASTRQGMNTGELFF. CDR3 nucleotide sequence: TGTGCCAGCACCCGACAGGGTATGAACACCGGGGAGCTGTTTTTT.